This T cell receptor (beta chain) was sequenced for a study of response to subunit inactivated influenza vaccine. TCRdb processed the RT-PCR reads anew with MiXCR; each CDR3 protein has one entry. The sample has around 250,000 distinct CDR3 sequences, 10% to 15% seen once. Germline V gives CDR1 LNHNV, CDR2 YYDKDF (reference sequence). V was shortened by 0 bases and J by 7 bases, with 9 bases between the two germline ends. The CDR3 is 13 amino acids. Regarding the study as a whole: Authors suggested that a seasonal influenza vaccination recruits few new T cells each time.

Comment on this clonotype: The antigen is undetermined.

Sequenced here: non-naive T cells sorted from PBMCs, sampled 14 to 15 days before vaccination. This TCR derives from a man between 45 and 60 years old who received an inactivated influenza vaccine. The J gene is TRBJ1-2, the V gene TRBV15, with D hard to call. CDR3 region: CATSRESGVGYTF. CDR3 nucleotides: TGTGCCACCAGCAGAGAAAGCGGGGTTGGCTACACCTTC.